Below, one T cell receptor beta chain is given with its context. What it recognizes is unknown. The table came from immunoSEQ multiplex PCR; TCRdb's copy has only in-frame clones and leaves some out. Of roughly 150,000 clones in the sample, about nine tenths were seen once. The sample comes from a study of T cell responses to AZD1222 COVID-19 vaccine. Overall study findings and caveats: Donors in the cohort were predominantly white British and more often female, and clonal diversity was possibly underestimated.

V was pared by 2 bases and J by 4 bases, with 10 bases between. The germline CDR1 and CDR2 sequences are SGDLS and YYNGEE. This CDR3 is built from 14 residues. The source was peripheral blood, collected on day 0 of AZD1222 vaccination. This receptor was taken from an adult in good health. The J gene is TRBJ1-3, the V gene TRBV9; maybe TRBD1 (5 bases). DNA for the CDR3: TGTGCCAGCAGCGTTTGGGGGAGCGGAAACACCATATATTTT. Its protein is CASSVWGSGNTIYF.